The clone carrying this T cell receptor beta chain was seen just once. This sample is part of a study of blood T cell repertoires in COVID-19. Study-wide background: Samples representing acute and convalescent COVID-19 were sourced from the United States, Italy and Spain.

TCRdb's copy holds only in-frame clones and misses some; the assay was immunoSEQ multiplex PCR. The sample includes about 68,000 clones, 79% seen only once; the top ten take roughly a tenth. Germline CDR1 KGHSH, CDR2 LQKENI. With 3 bases removed from V and 6 bases from J, the gap between germline ends came to 9 bases. The CDR3 spans 13 residues. The sequenced material came from peripheral blood. The clonotype originates from a woman in her forties or fifties with acute or convalescent COVID-19. The chain links TRBV18 to TRBJ2-4; possibly TRBD1 for D (5 bases). DNA for the CDR3: TGTGCCAGCTCACCTGGAGACAGAAACATTCAGTACTTC. This sequence encodes CASSPGDRNIQYF.